This T cell receptor beta chain comes out of a study of response to subunit inactivated influenza vaccine (dated by TCRdb to between 2017 and 2018). Regarding the research as a whole: The study used deep quantitative T cell receptor repertoire profiling to track responses to a trivalent subunit inactivated influenza vaccine. What the authors observed across the whole study: It was suggested by the authors that each seasonal influenza vaccination may recruit only a limited number of new T cells.

V trim: 4 bases; J trim: 2 bases; unmatched bases: 9. Including the terminal cysteine and phenylalanine, the CDR3 comprises 16 residues. CDR3 DNA only is kept here, 48 bases in frame from base 1. For CDR1 and CDR2, the germline V gene lists MGHDK and SYGVNS. Libraries were constructed by RT-PCR. Sequencing was performed on an Illumina HiSeq 2500. The public sequencing data were trimmed at Q25 with fastp and processed into clonotypes with MiXCR by TCRdb, which kept only in-frame beta chains. CDR3 protein duplicates are merged, each entry listing the most common genes and DNA. This sample lists 560,000 or so distinct CDR3 sequences; less than 8% were detected once. 10% to 15% of the sample comes from the top ten. In this sample, this clonotype turned up a few times. The antigen this receptor binds is unknown. Per-base qualities were not stored, and no clone one base away is much larger.

The origin of this receptor is a man between 45 and 75 years old who received an inactivated influenza vaccine. Donor details come from another sample of the same person, matched by shared clones. The sequence joins TRBV25-1 to TRBJ2-7; TRBD2 agrees with 9 junctional bases. This material consisted of PBMCs from blood, taken roughly 24 months after vaccination. The DNA sequence is TGTGCCAGCAGTGTTCTATCGACTAGCGGCCCCTACGAGCAGTACTTC. Its protein product is CASSVLSTSGPYEQYF.